Below, 2 T cell receptor beta chains from the same sample are listed, as sequenced in a study of cytomegalovirus exposure and HLA in healthy donors. PCR amplification relied on 60 Vbeta primers (plus 13 Jbeta primers). Sequencing used immunoSEQ multiplex PCR; TCRdb keeps in-frame clones, though not all of them. The table shows some 100,000 clones, with around 76% occurring only once. Sequenced material: PBMCs. The receptor set was obtained from a woman aged 45 to 65 in good health and CMV-seropositive.

The chain couples TRBV11-1 to TRBJ1-1; 11 bases map to TRBD1. Looked up from germline, CDR1 is SGHAT and CDR2 is FQDESV (reference sequence). Trimming took 6 bases from V and 4 from J; bases not matched to a gene: 10. CDR3 length: 16 amino acids. The CDR3 DNA sequence: TGTGCCAGCAGTTTGGGAACCGGGACAGGGGGCACTGAAGCTTTCTTT. It yields the protein CASSLGTGTGGTEAFF.

The rearrangement joins TRBV5-6 to TRBJ1-3, with D hard to call. V lost 2 bases to trimming and J lost 4 bases, with 10 bases between them. This CDR3 region has 14 residues. CDR1 and CDR2 (germline): SGHDT, YYEEEE. DNA for the CDR3: TGTGCCAGCAGCTTTACGCGGCAGGGAAACACCATATATTTT. Residues: CASSFTRQGNTIYF.